The 13 T cell receptor beta chains below were found in one sample sequenced in a study of blood T cell repertoires in COVID-19. Some clones are missing from TCRdb's copy, which holds only in-frame ones; the method was immunoSEQ multiplex PCR. The data contain roughly 240,000 clones, approximately 90% of them singletons. Sequenced material: PBMCs or T cells enriched from blood (not recorded which). The receptors were gathered from a woman under 40 with acute COVID-19.

This chain connects TRBV5-1 to TRBJ1-4; D uncertain. V was pared by 4 bases and J by 0 bases, with 7 bases between. The CDR3 extends over 14 amino acids. CDR1 and CDR2 from the germline V gene are SGHRS and YFSETQ. CDR3 nucleotide sequence: TGCGCCAGCAGCGAAACAGCAACTAATGAAAAACTGTTTTTT. Its protein product is CASSETATNEKLFF.

CDR3 region: CASMVGATGELFF. The DNA for the CDR3 is TGCGCCAGCATGGTCGGAGCCACCGGGGAGCTGTTTTTT. The chain carries TRBV5-1 and TRBJ2-2, with D unclear. V was clipped by 6 bases and J by 4 bases, with 10 bases between them. Germline assignment: CDR1 SGHRS and CDR2 YFSETQ. The CDR3 spans 13 residues.

The V call is TRBV15, the J call TRBJ2-7, with D possibly matching TRBD2 (6 bases). The germline V and J ends were trimmed by 2 bases and 0 bases, with 14 bases remaining between them. CDR1 and CDR2 from the germline V gene are LNHNV and YYDKDF (reference sequence). This CDR3 has 16 residues. The CDR3 loop reads CATSRPGTASSYEQYF. In DNA, the CDR3 is TGTGCCACCAGCAGACCTGGGACTGCTAGCTCCTACGAGCAGTACTTC.

The V and J genes are TRBV4-3 and TRBJ1-3; 7 bases are shared with TRBD1. V lost 1 base to trimming and J lost 0 bases; unmatched junction nucleotides: 3. The CDR3 runs to 16 residues. Germline-derived CDR1 and CDR2 are LGHNA and YSLEER. The DNA for the CDR3 is TGCGCCAGCAGCCAAGCAAACAGGGGCTCTGGAAACACCATATATTTT. Encoded protein: CASSQANRGSGNTIYF.

The chain is built from TRBV7-8 and TRBJ2-7; possibly TRBD2 for D (5 bases). Germline CDR1 reads SGHVS; CDR2 reads FQNEAQ. The germline V and J ends were trimmed by 1 base and 1 base, with 11 bases remaining between them. The length of the CDR3 is 15 residues. The CDR3 here is CASSLDQLGSYEQYF. For the CDR3, the DNA is TGTGCCAGCAGCTTAGACCAACTAGGGTCCTACGAGCAGTACTTC.

This clone was recorded many times. The chain links TRBV25-1 to TRBJ1-3; D is possibly TRBD1 (5 bases). Germline CDR1 reads MGHDK; CDR2 reads SYGVNS. The CDR3 runs to 15 residues. Trimming removed 1 base from V and 14 bases from J, with 21 bases in between. In DNA form, the CDR3 reads TGTGCCAGCAGTGAATTTGTTGGACATTCGGCACGAGTATATTTT. Translating it yields CASSEFVGHSARVYF.

In its sample, this clone was seen once. V usage is TRBV7-9 and J usage is TRBJ1-2; D gene unclear. V shed 1 base and J shed 2 bases, with 8 bases lying between them. CDR3 length equals 14 residues. CDR1 and CDR2 from the germline V gene are SEHNR and FQNEAQ (reference sequence). CDR3 in DNA: TGTGCCAGCAGCTTAGGAGGGAACAACTATGGCTACACCTTC. As protein: CASSLGGNNYGYTF.

Note on this clone: This same CDR3 is encoded by further DNA sequences in the sample. The CDR3, as DNA: TGCGCCAGCAGCTTGGAGGGGAGCGGGACTAATGAAAAACTGTTTTTT. It codes for CASSLEGSGTNEKLFF. The rearrangement links TRBV5-1 to TRBJ1-4, with D possibly matching TRBD1 (5 bases). The CDR3 runs to 16 residues. CDR1 and CDR2 (germline): SGHRS, YFSETQ. V was pared by 0 bases and J by 2 bases, with 11 bases between.

This clone was recorded only once. The CDR3 DNA reads TGTGCCAGCGGAGGCGGGGGAACAGATACGCAGTATTTT. Protein sequence: CASGGGGTDTQYF. The V and J genes are TRBV6-6 and TRBJ2-3; 7 positions agree with TRBD2. Germline loops: CDR1 MNHNY, CDR2 SVGAGI (reference sequence). V lost 8 bases and J lost 3; bases outside the gene matches: 5. This CDR3 is 13 amino acids long.

This chain uses TRBV30 with TRBJ2-1; maybe TRBD2 (5 bases). Between the trimmed V and J ends, which lost 2 bases and 4 bases, there was a span of 6 bases. CDR3 size: 12 residues. Germline V gene lookup returns CDR1 GTSNPN and CDR2 SVGIG (reference sequence). CDR3 DNA: TGTGCCTGGAGTCGGGGATACAATGAGCAGTTCTTC. It translates to CAWSRGYNEQFF.

V and J are TRBV13 and TRBJ2-2; D remains ambiguous. Trimming removed 2 bases at V and 5 bases at J, with 6 bases between. The CDR3 consists of 13 residues. The V gene's germline CDR1 is PRHDT and CDR2 FYEKMQ (reference sequence). CDR3 nucleotide sequence: TGTGCCAGCAGCTTACGAGAAACCGGGGAGCTGTTTTTT. Amino acids: CASSLRETGELFF.

This chain uses TRBV5-1 with TRBJ1-4; a possible D gene is TRBD1 (5 bases). The CDR3 is 16 amino acids. Trimming stripped 2 bases from V and 0 bases from J, with 11 bases between. Germline CDR1 reads SGHRS; CDR2 reads YFSETQ. DNA of the CDR3: TGCGCCAGCAGCTTAACAGGCCCGGCAACTAATGAAAAACTGTTTTTT. Encoded protein: CASSLTGPATNEKLFF.

The chain is built from TRBV7-9 and TRBJ2-1; D may be TRBD2 (5 bases). The V and J ends lost 4 bases and 8 bases respectively, with 9 bases between them. This CDR3 is 12 amino acids long. The germline gives CDR1 SEHNR, CDR2 FQNEAQ (reference sequence). DNA for the CDR3: TGTGCCAGCAGCTCAGAGGGCGATGAGCAGTTCTTC. It is translated as CASSSEGDEQFF.